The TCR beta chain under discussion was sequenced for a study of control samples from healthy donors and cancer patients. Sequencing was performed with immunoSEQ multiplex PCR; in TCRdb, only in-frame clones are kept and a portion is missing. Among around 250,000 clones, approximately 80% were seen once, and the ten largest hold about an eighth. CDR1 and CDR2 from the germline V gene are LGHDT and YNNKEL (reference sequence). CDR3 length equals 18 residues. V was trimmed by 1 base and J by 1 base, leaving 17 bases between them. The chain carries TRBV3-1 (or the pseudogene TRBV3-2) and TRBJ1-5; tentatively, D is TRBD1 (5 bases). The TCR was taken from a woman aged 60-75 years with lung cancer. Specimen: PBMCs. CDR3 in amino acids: CASSQARREEGSNQPQHF. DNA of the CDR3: TGTGCCAGCAGCCAAGCGCGGAGGGAGGAGGGGAGCAATCAGCCCCAGCATTTT.